This T cell receptor beta chain was captured in a study of T cell responses to AZD1222 COVID-19 vaccine. The CDR3 totals 13 residues. The germline V gene encodes CDR1 LGHDT and CDR2 YNNKEL (reference sequence). V was pared by 3 bases and J by 2 bases, with 7 bases between. Some clones are missing from TCRdb's copy, which holds only in-frame ones; the method was immunoSEQ multiplex PCR. The sample has about 130,000 clones; just over 90% are singletons. This rearrangement joins TRBV3-1 (or the pseudogene TRBV3-2) to TRBJ2-5, with D unresolved. The sequencing here drew on peripheral blood, taken on day 0 of AZD1222 vaccination. The clonotype was recovered from an adult in good health. The CDR3 sequence: CASSQGNQETQYF. DNA of the CDR3: TGTGCCAGCAGCCAGGGTAATCAAGAGACCCAGTACTTC.